Below, 7 T cell receptor beta chains from the same sample are listed, as sequenced in a study of blood T cell repertoires in COVID-19. Some clones are missing from TCRdb's copy, which holds only in-frame ones; the method was immunoSEQ multiplex PCR. The sample lists 150,000 to 200,000 clones, around 80% occurring once. Sequencing was performed on peripheral blood. The source is a man aged 65 to 85 with active or convalescent COVID-19.

The V gene is TRBV4-2, the J gene TRBJ1-2, with a tentative D call TRBD1 (5 bases). This CDR3 has 14 amino acids. Trimming shortened V by 1 base and J by 8 bases, and 14 bases separated the two germline ends. The germline gives CDR1 LGHNA, CDR2 YNFKEQ. The CDR3 DNA sequence: TGTGCCAGCAGCCAAGGACAGCCCTCCGGAGGCTACACCTTC. It encodes CASSQGQPSGGYTF.

The chain combines TRBV20-1 with TRBJ2-5, with D possibly TRBD1 on 5 matching bases. Trimming removed 3 bases at V and 2 bases at J, with 10 bases between. The CDR3 totals 13 residues. Germline CDR1 DFQATT, CDR2 SNEGSKA (reference sequence). The CDR3 reads CSASVGAQETQYF. The CDR3 nucleotides read TGCAGTGCTAGTGTTGGGGCTCAAGAGACCCAGTACTTC.

This sequence joins TRBV6-6 and TRBJ1-4; D is unresolved. Germline V CDR1 and CDR2: MNHNY, SVGAGI (reference sequence). The CDR3 spans 18 residues. Trimming shortened V by 8 bases and J by 8 bases, and 30 bases separated the two germline ends. CDR3 amino acids: CASRPGAGREASSEKLFF. The CDR3 DNA reads TGTGCCAGCCGTCCCGGAGCAGGACGGGAAGCTAGTAGCGAAAAACTGTTTTTT.

The V gene is TRBV15, the J gene TRBJ2-7, with TRBD2 identical over 9 bases. The V gene end was trimmed by 3 bases and the J gene end by 6 bases; junction bases not matched to a gene: 12. The germline gives CDR1 LNHNV, CDR2 YYDKDF (reference sequence). The CDR3 has 16 residues. CDR3 nucleotides: TGTGCCACCAGCAGCCATAGCGGGAGAGTCCCACTCGAGCAGTACTTC. It codes for CATSSHSGRVPLEQYF.

J is TRBJ2-3 and V is TRBV19, with TRBD2 as a possible D gene (6 bases). Germline CDR1 LNHDA, CDR2 SQIVND (reference sequence). This CDR3 contains 14 residues. V lost 3 bases, J lost 5 bases, and 12 bases lay in between. CDR3 DNA: TGTGCCAGTAGTATGTCGGTAGCGGAAGATACGCAGTATTTT. This codes for CASSMSVAEDTQYF.

The V and J genes are TRBV7-2 and TRBJ2-2, with D maybe TRBD2 (6 bases). Germline CDR1 and CDR2: SGHTA and FQGNSA. V dropped 6 bases and J dropped 6 bases, with 14 bases sitting between them. The CDR3 covers 14 residues. Here the CDR3 reads CASRPGTRSGELFF. DNA of the CDR3: TGTGCCAGCAGGCCCGGGACTCGGTCCGGGGAGCTGTTTTTT.

This clone appeared once. This chain links TRBV30 with TRBJ1-6; TRBD1 matches at 9 bases. CDR3 length: 13 residues. Looked up from germline, CDR1 is GTSNPN and CDR2 is SVGIG (reference sequence). J was trimmed by 8 bases and V by 2 bases; bases with no gene match: 1. CDR3 loop: CAWSWDRDSPLHF. The CDR3 bases are TGTGCCTGGAGTTGGGACAGGGATTCACCCCTCCACTTT.